This paragraph covers one T cell receptor (beta chain) sequence. The sample originates from a study of control samples from healthy donors and cancer patients. Clones were read by immunoSEQ multiplex PCR, and TCRdb kept only the in-frame ones, dropping some. The sample consists of under 150,000 clones, roughly 86% of them appearing once. This CDR3 has 14 amino acids. Trimming cost V 2 bases and J 7 bases, with 12 bases left between them. The germline V gene encodes CDR1 SGHRS and CDR2 YFSETQ. Sequenced: PBMCs. This TCR came from a man over 45 with head and neck cancer. The J gene is TRBJ2-2, the V gene TRBV5-1; D perhaps matches TRBD2 (6 bases). The CDR3 protein is CASSFGTEDGELFF. The CDR3, as DNA: TGCGCCAGCAGCTTCGGGACTGAGGACGGGGAGCTGTTTTTT. The entire variable domain, with the rest obtained from reference TRBV5-1 and TRBJ2-2, is as follows: KAGVTQTPRYLIKTRGQQVTLSCSPISGHRSVSWYQQTPGQGLQFLFEYFSETQRNKGNFPGRFSGRQFSNSRSEMNVSTLELGDSALYLCASSFGTEDGELFFGEGSRLTVL.